The 29 T cell receptor beta chains reported below all come from one sample, sequenced in a study of shared clonotypes between healthy human individuals. Data came from immunoSEQ multiplex PCR; TCRdb stores just in-frame clones and leaves some out. The table shows some 2,500,000 clones, with around 90% occurring only once. Sequenced: naive CD4+ T cells from PBMCs. Subset given: CD45RA+ positively selected. Receptor source: a man aged 18-30 years in good health. Some clones in this sample may be carry-over from other donors' samples.

The genes are TRBV6-6 and TRBJ2-7; the D is unclear. Germline V gene data show CDR1 as MNHNY and CDR2 as SVGAGI (reference sequence). This CDR3 comprises 12 residues. The V end lost 10 bases, the J end lost 0 bases, and 10 bases lay between the germline ends. This CDR3 is CATGESSYEQYF. The CDR3 coding sequence is TGTGCCACGGGTGAGTCCTCCTACGAGCAGTACTTC.

This clone appeared once. This sample includes further DNA sequences coding for the same CDR3. The chain has TRBV6-1 and TRBJ1-3; D is unclear. CDR1 MNHNS and CDR2 SASEGT come from the germline V gene. The CDR3 has 15 residues. Trimming shortened V by 0 bases and J by 0 bases, and 6 bases separated the two germline ends. The CDR3 nucleotides read TGTGCCAGCAGTGAAGCAGGCGGCTCTGGAAACACCATATATTTT. Translation gives CASSEAGGSGNTIYF.

The J gene is TRBJ2-3, the V gene TRBV4-1; TRBD2 agrees at 8 bases. J was trimmed by 3 bases and V by 0 bases; bases with no gene match: 8. The CDR3 consists of 17 residues. Germline V gene data show CDR1 as MGHRA and CDR2 as YSYEKL. CDR3 nucleotides: TGCGCCAGCAGCCAAGAAGCACCCCGGGAGGGAACAGATACGCAGTATTTT. As protein: CASSQEAPREGTDTQYF.

V is TRBV5-1 and J is TRBJ2-3; tentative D call: TRBD1 (6 bases). With 3 bases removed from V and 1 base from J, the gap between germline ends came to 12 bases. The CDR3 totals 15 residues. Germline V CDR1 and CDR2: SGHRS, YFSETQ. CDR3 sequence reads: CASSSRTARTDTQYF. The CDR3 DNA reads TGCGCCAGCAGCTCCCGGACAGCCCGCACAGATACGCAGTATTTT.

The rearrangement links TRBV27 to TRBJ2-3, with D unclear. Trimming left V 2 bases short and J 1 base short, with 4 bases between. The CDR3 is made up of 13 amino acids. Per the germline V gene, CDR1 is MNHEY and CDR2 is SMNVEV (reference sequence). CDR3 coding DNA: TGTGCCAGCAGTTTAACCCGCACAGATACGCAGTATTTT. The encoded protein is CASSLTRTDTQYF.

This chain connects TRBV5-1 to TRBJ1-1; possible D gene TRBD1, 6 bases. V shed 3 bases and J shed 1 base, with 13 bases lying between them. Germline V gives CDR1 SGHRS, CDR2 YFSETQ. The CDR3 contains 15 residues. CDR3 sequence (DNA): TGCGCCAGCAGCTACTCATCGACAGGGAACACTGAAGCTTTCTTT. Protein: CASSYSSTGNTEAFF.

This sequence joins TRBV5-1 and TRBJ2-1, with 11 bases lining up with TRBD2. From germline, CDR1 is SGHRS and CDR2 YFSETQ. This CDR3 has 15 amino acids. The J segment lost 5 bases and the V segment lost 10 bases, leaving 11 bases of the junction unmatched. This chain's CDR3 is CAGSETSGTHNEQFF. CDR3 coding DNA: TGCGCCGGGTCTGAGACTAGCGGGACCCACAATGAGCAGTTCTTC.

The genes are TRBV11-2 and TRBJ1-1; 9 bases align to TRBD1. CDR1 and CDR2 from the germline V gene are SGHAT and FQNNGV. This CDR3 has 16 amino acids. V shed 1 base and J 3 bases; nucleotides not matched to a gene: 6. Here the CDR3 reads CASSLGPDRGDTEAFF. The CDR3 nucleotides are TGTGCCAGCAGCTTAGGACCGGACAGGGGCGACACTGAAGCTTTCTTT.

The rearrangement links TRBV7-9 to TRBJ1-1; D unclear. CDR1 SEHNR and CDR2 FQNEAQ come from the germline V gene (reference sequence). This CDR3 has 14 amino acids. Trimming shortened V by 3 bases and J by 3 bases, and 11 bases separated the two germline ends. The CDR3 loop reads CASSFPVKHTEAFF. In DNA, the CDR3 is TGTGCCAGCAGCTTCCCTGTGAAGCACACTGAAGCTTTCTTT.

The J gene is TRBJ2-1, the V gene TRBV11-2; D unresolved. The V and J ends lost 6 bases and 3 bases respectively, with 9 bases between them. Germline assignment: CDR1 SGHAT and CDR2 FQNNGV. The CDR3 sequence is 13 residues long. The CDR3 sequence is CASRRQFYNEQFF. The CDR3 coding sequence is TGTGCCAGCAGACGCCAGTTCTACAATGAGCAGTTCTTC.

The rearrangement links TRBV7-2 to TRBJ2-1; D is ambiguous. Germline-derived CDR1 and CDR2 are SGHTA and FQGNSA. The CDR3 is 13 residues long. V dropped 6 bases and J dropped 10 bases, with 16 bases sitting between them. The CDR3 bases are TGTGCCAGCAGTCAAGAGGCAGCAAGCGAGCAGTTCTTC. This codes for CASSQEAASEQFF.

The rearrangement uses TRBV11-2 and TRBJ2-1, with TRBD2 matching over 9 bases. Germline-derived CDR1 and CDR2 are SGHAT and FQNNGV. V was pared by 4 bases and J by 4 bases, with 5 bases of the junction left unmatched. The CDR3 totals 15 residues. The CDR3 spells CASSSLAGYYNEQFF. CDR3 nucleotide sequence: TGTGCCAGCAGCTCCCTAGCGGGATATTACAATGAGCAGTTCTTC.

CDR3: CASSAPSGRSYEQYF. DNA for the CDR3: TGTGCCAGCAGTGCCCCCTCGGGCAGATCCTACGAGCAGTACTTC. V usage is TRBV25-1 and J usage is TRBJ2-7; D is undetermined. The length of the CDR3 is 15 residues. The germline gives CDR1 MGHDK, CDR2 SYGVNS. V was cut by 4 bases and J by 1 base, with 14 bases left in between.

This rearrangement joins TRBV5-4 to TRBJ2-1; D call uncertain. V gave up 0 bases and J gave up 4 bases, with 8 bases separating them. The germline V gene has CDR1 SGHNT and CDR2 YYREEE (reference sequence). CDR3 length: 14 residues. The CDR3 region has the DNA TGTGCCAGCAGCTTGGTGAGCAGATACAATGAGCAGTTCTTC. Translating gives CASSLVSRYNEQFF.

The rearrangement uses TRBV5-1 and TRBJ1-2, with 9 bases fitting TRBD1. Germline lookup yields CDR1 SGHRS and CDR2 YFSETQ. The V segment lost 2 bases and the J segment 0 bases; nucleotides outside the gene matches: 5. The CDR3 length is 16 residues. CDR3 sequence: CASSFSGQGPNYGYTF. CDR3 DNA: TGCGCCAGCAGCTTCTCAGGACAGGGGCCTAACTATGGCTACACCTTC.

This sequence joins TRBV11-2 and TRBJ1-1; D unclear. V dropped 2 bases and J dropped 3 bases, with 16 bases sitting between them. Germline CDR1 and CDR2: SGHAT and FQNNGV. CDR3 length: 16 amino acids. CDR3 sequence (DNA): TGTGCCAGCAGCTTAATCCCCACCGGTCGGGACACTGAAGCTTTCTTT. This sequence encodes CASSLIPTGRDTEAFF.

In regard to this clone: The same CDR3 is also encoded by other DNA sequences in this sample. CDR3 DNA: TGTGCCAGCTCACCCCGGGACAGGGGCCAAGAGACCCAGTACTTC. This encodes CASSPRDRGQETQYF. The V call is TRBV18, the J call TRBJ2-5, with TRBD1 matching 10 bases. With 3 bases clipped from V and 1 base from J, the junction kept 2 bases outside the gene matches. Germline values: CDR1 KGHSH, CDR2 LQKENI. This CDR3 comprises 15 residues.

The chain joins TRBV7-8 to TRBJ2-7; TRBD2 matches 11 bases. There are 12 residues in the CDR3. Per germline, CDR1 SGHVS and CDR2 FQNEAQ. Trimming removed 4 bases from V and 7 bases from J; junction bases left unmatched: 0. The CDR3 DNA sequence: TGTGCCAGCAGCTCTAGCGGGGGGGAGCAGTACTTC. It encodes CASSSSGGEQYF.

The chain joins TRBV5-6 to TRBJ2-7, with a weak D call TRBD1 (6 bases). The germline V gene has CDR1 SGHDT and CDR2 YYEEEE. This CDR3 is 12 amino acids long. Trimming removed 5 bases from V and 2 bases from J, with 8 bases in between. CDR3 amino acids: CASRRDTYEQYF. The DNA for the CDR3 is TGTGCCAGCAGACGGGACACCTACGAGCAGTACTTC. The full variable domain, in which reference TRBV5-6 and TRBJ2-7 provide the parts outside the CDR3, is DAGVTQSPTHLIKTRGQQVTLRCSPKSGHDTVSWYQQALGQGPQFIFQYYEEEERQRGNFPDRFSGHQFPNYSSELNVNALLLGDSALYLCASRRDTYEQYFGPGTRLTVT.

In the case of this clone: The sample contains more than one DNA sequence encoding this CDR3. The J gene is TRBJ2-5, the V gene TRBV18; D uncertain. Looked up from germline, CDR1 is KGHSH and CDR2 is LQKENI. This CDR3 contains 13 residues. Trimming stripped 0 bases from V and 4 bases from J, with 6 bases between. The CDR3 reads CASSPPGAETQYF. CDR3 bases: TGTGCCAGCTCACCACCGGGTGCAGAGACCCAGTACTTC.

This clone was seen only once. This chain links TRBV6-6 with TRBJ1-4, with 7 nucleotides matching TRBD1. This CDR3 has 15 residues. Germline lookup yields CDR1 MNHNY and CDR2 SVGAGI (reference sequence). V lost 5 bases and J lost 5; bases outside the gene matches: 8. In DNA form, the CDR3 reads TGTGCCAGCAGTGTAACCGGGACAGCGAATGAAAAACTGTTTTTT. Residues: CASSVTGTANEKLFF.

The chain uses TRBV5-5 and TRBJ1-5, with D unresolved. Trimming left V 0 bases short and J 1 base short, with 11 bases between. Germline V gene data show CDR1 as SGHKS and CDR2 as YYEKEE (reference sequence). This CDR3 has 16 amino acids. CDR3 DNA sequence: TGTGCCAGCAGCTTGGTGGCGGGATTGAGCAATCAGCCCCAGCATTTT. This encodes CASSLVAGLSNQPQHF.

J is TRBJ2-7 and V is TRBV5-1; 12 nucleotides agree with TRBD2. Germline CDR1 SGHRS, CDR2 YFSETQ. After removal of 2 bases from V and 4 bases from J, the junction contained 7 bases not matched to a gene. The CDR3 is 16 amino acids. CDR3 protein: CASSFGLAGGIYEQYF. CDR3 nucleotide sequence: TGCGCCAGCAGCTTTGGGCTAGCGGGAGGGATTTACGAGCAGTACTTC.

V gene TRBV7-2 combines with J gene TRBJ2-2; TRBD2 might be the D (6 bases). The germline V gene has CDR1 SGHTA and CDR2 FQGNSA. V dropped 4 bases and J dropped 13 bases, with 13 bases sitting between them. CDR3 length: 12 residues. CDR3 residues: CASSSGRLGLFF. As DNA, the CDR3 is TGTGCCAGCAGCTCTGGGAGGTTGGGGCTGTTTTTT.

J is TRBJ2-1 and V is TRBV5-4, with 7 bases lining up with TRBD2. This CDR3 is built from 15 residues. Unmatched junction bases numbered 6, after V lost 2 bases and J lost 4 bases. Per the germline V gene, CDR1 is SGHNT and CDR2 is YYREEE (reference sequence). DNA of the CDR3: TGTGCCAGCAGCTTCGCTAGCGGCATATACAATGAGCAGTTCTTC. As protein: CASSFASGIYNEQFF.

This rearrangement joins TRBV18 to TRBJ2-5; the D is unclear. With 3 bases removed from V and 1 base from J, the gap between germline ends came to 9 bases. The germline gives CDR1 KGHSH, CDR2 LQKENI. The CDR3 runs to 14 residues. Here the CDR3 DNA reads TGTGCCAGCTCACCGGCGACATCCCAAGAGACCCAGTACTTC. It translates to CASSPATSQETQYF.

CDR3: CASRGGPGRASYEQYF. The CDR3 DNA reads as TGTGCCAGCAGAGGGGGACCGGGACGGGCCTCCTACGAGCAGTACTTC. The chain employs TRBV2 and TRBJ2-7; a possible D gene is TRBD1 (6 bases). The CDR3 totals 16 residues. Germline V gives CDR1 SNHLY, CDR2 FYNNEI. With 6 bases removed from V and 0 bases from J, the gap between germline ends came to 18 bases. The full variable domain, in which reference TRBV2 and TRBJ2-7 provide the parts outside the CDR3, is EPEVTQTPSHQVTQMGQEVILRCVPISNHLYFYWYRQILGQKVEFLVSFYNNEISEKSEIFDDQFSVERPDGSNFTLKIRSTKLEDSAMYFCASRGGPGRASYEQYFGPGTRLTVT.

The CDR3 DNA follows: TGTGCCAGCAGCCACACCGGTTGGAACACTGAAGCTTTCTTT. Its protein is CASSHTGWNTEAFF. The chain is built from TRBV6-1 and TRBJ1-1; no reliable D call. This CDR3 comprises 14 residues. The V end lost 6 bases, the J end lost 1 base, and 12 bases lay between the germline ends. The germline gives CDR1 MNHNS, CDR2 SASEGT.

This clone has a single count. This chain links TRBV9 with TRBJ2-1; D remains unclear. The CDR3 has 13 residues. The V gene's germline CDR1 is SGDLS and CDR2 YYNGEE. Trimming stripped 3 bases from V and 4 bases from J, with 8 bases between. CDR3 nucleotide sequence: TGTGCCAGCAGCGGAACAGCTTACAATGAGCAGTTCTTC. Translation: CASSGTAYNEQFF.